A selection of T cell receptor beta chains follows, all from one sample in a study of OX40 agonist ivuxolimab in advanced cancers. Repertoires were generated with immunoSEQ multiplex PCR, while TCRdb's copy carries only in-frame clones and drops some. In the table there are some 80,000 clones, about nine tenths of which are singletons. The starting material was CD4+ or CD8+ T cells sorted from blood, obtained in a trial of the OX40 agonist ivuxolimab. The receptors were sampled from an adult with an advanced solid tumor such as melanoma, head and neck, liver or kidney cancer. Both conserved end residues are part of each CDR3. The order of the fields is V gene, D gene, J gene, clone size, CDR3 DNA, CDR3 protein. A D gene is named only where the DNA matches it firmly. Clone size is shown for a subset of rows, as once, few, many or a class of expanded clone.

v_gene: TRBV7-2; d_gene: TRBD2; j_gene: TRBJ2-1; abundance: NA; CDR3nt: TGTGCCAGCAGCTTAACAAGAGCGGGGACGGGGGAGCAGTTCTTC; CDR3aa: CASSLTRAGTGEQFF
v_gene: TRBV5-1; d_gene: NA; j_gene: TRBJ2-5; abundance: NA; CDR3nt: TGCGCCAGCAGCCTACAGAGGCCCCAAGAGACCCAGTACTTC; CDR3aa: CASSLQRPQETQYF
v_gene: TRBV10-2; d_gene: NA; j_gene: TRBJ1-1; abundance: NA; CDR3nt: TGCGCCAGCACGAGACAGTGGACGGAAGCTTTCTTT; CDR3aa: CASTRQWTEAFF
v_gene: TRBV7-2; d_gene: NA; j_gene: TRBJ2-7; abundance: NA; CDR3nt: TGTGCCAGCAGCTCCCGGGACACCCCTTACGAGCAGTACTTC; CDR3aa: CASSSRDTPYEQYF
v_gene: TRBV28; d_gene: NA; j_gene: TRBJ2-4; abundance: NA; CDR3nt: TGTGCCAGCAACCCCGATACAAACAAAAACATTCAGTACTTC; CDR3aa: CASNPDTNKNIQYF
v_gene: TRBV6-6; d_gene: NA; j_gene: TRBJ2-1; abundance: NA; CDR3nt: TGTGCCAGCAGTTACTGGACAGATTCTGAGCAGTTCTTC; CDR3aa: CASSYWTDSEQFF
v_gene: TRBV6-6; d_gene: TRBD1; j_gene: TRBJ1-1; abundance: NA; CDR3nt: TGTGCCAGCAGTTCGACAGGGAGGGACACTGAAGCTTTCTTT; CDR3aa: CASSSTGRDTEAFF
v_gene: TRBV6-1; d_gene: TRBD1; j_gene: TRBJ1-2; abundance: NA; CDR3nt: TGTGCCAGCACCCAAGGGGGGACAGCCACAGGCTACACCTTC; CDR3aa: CASTQGGTATGYTF
v_gene: TRBV5-1; d_gene: NA; j_gene: TRBJ2-7; abundance: NA; CDR3nt: TGCGCCAGCAGCGTTCAGGGTGACTACGAGCAGTACTTC; CDR3aa: CASSVQGDYEQYF
v_gene: TRBV5-1; d_gene: TRBD1; j_gene: TRBJ2-7; abundance: NA; CDR3nt: TGCGCCAGCAGCCCCAAGGACAGGGAAGCCTACGAGCAGTACTTC; CDR3aa: CASSPKDREAYEQYF
v_gene: TRBV7-2; d_gene: NA; j_gene: TRBJ1-3; abundance: NA; CDR3nt: TGTGCCAGCAGCTCCTTACGGGGGACTGGAAACACCATATATTTT; CDR3aa: CASSSLRGTGNTIYF
v_gene: TRBV7-9; d_gene: TRBD1; j_gene: TRBJ1-1; abundance: NA; CDR3nt: TGTGCCAGCAGCCTTTACAGGGGCGCTGGGAACACTGAAGCTTTCTTT; CDR3aa: CASSLYRGAGNTEAFF
v_gene: TRBV11-3; d_gene: NA; j_gene: TRBJ1-6; abundance: NA; CDR3nt: TGTGCCAGCAGCTTGAGGAGCTCCTATAATTCACCCCTCCACTTT; CDR3aa: CASSLRSSYNSPLHF
v_gene: TRBV5-4; d_gene: TRBD1; j_gene: TRBJ1-5; abundance: once; CDR3nt: TGTGCCAGCAGCTCCGGGACAGGGGCCGCGAAGAGTCAGCCCCAGCATTTT; CDR3aa: CASSSGTGAAKSQPQHF
v_gene: TRBV6-5; d_gene: NA; j_gene: TRBJ2-2; abundance: once; CDR3nt: TGTGCCAGCAGCCGGACAATCGGGGAGCTGTTTTTT; CDR3aa: CASSRTIGELFF
v_gene: TRBV29-1; d_gene: TRBD1; j_gene: TRBJ2-2; abundance: NA; CDR3nt: TGCAGCGTACACGGGGGACAGGGCAACACCGGGGAGCTGTTTTTT; CDR3aa: CSVHGGQGNTGELFF
v_gene: TRBV21-1; d_gene: NA; j_gene: TRBJ2-2; abundance: NA; CDR3nt: TGTGCCAGCAGCCCTCCCCCCGGGACAGTCGGGGAGCTGTTTTTT; CDR3aa: CASSPPPGTVGELFF
v_gene: TRBV10-3; d_gene: TRBD1; j_gene: TRBJ2-5; abundance: NA; CDR3nt: TGTGCCATCAGGGGACAGGGGACCCGAGAGACCCAGTACTTC; CDR3aa: CAIRGQGTRETQYF
v_gene: TRBV4-3; d_gene: NA; j_gene: TRBJ1-1; abundance: NA; CDR3nt: TGCGCCAGCAGAAGGGAAGGGTACACTGAAGCTTTCTTT; CDR3aa: CASRREGYTEAFF
v_gene: TRBV28; d_gene: NA; j_gene: TRBJ1-5; abundance: NA; CDR3nt: TGTGCCAGCAGTTATCCCTACTTCCGGGGAAATCAGCCCCAGCATTTT; CDR3aa: CASSYPYFRGNQPQHF
v_gene: TRBV28; d_gene: NA; j_gene: TRBJ1-5; abundance: NA; CDR3nt: TGTGCCAGCAGTTTTTTAGATCAGCCCCAGCATTTT; CDR3aa: CASSFLDQPQHF
v_gene: TRBV4-2; d_gene: NA; j_gene: TRBJ1-2; abundance: once; CDR3nt: TGTGCCAGCAGCCCGAAGCCGGGGGCTCCTAACTATGGCTACACCTTC; CDR3aa: CASSPKPGAPNYGYTF
v_gene: TRBV9; d_gene: TRBD2; j_gene: TRBJ2-3; abundance: NA; CDR3nt: TGTGCCAGCAGCGATCGGGACTACCCACCGGCAGATACGCAGTATTTT; CDR3aa: CASSDRDYPPADTQYF
v_gene: TRBV7-9; d_gene: TRBD2; j_gene: TRBJ2-1; abundance: few; CDR3nt: TGTGCCAGCAGCCGTAGCGGGGGGGAGGTTGAGCAGTTCTTC; CDR3aa: CASSRSGGEVEQFF
v_gene: TRBV18; d_gene: TRBD1; j_gene: TRBJ1-6; abundance: few; CDR3nt: TGTGCCAGCTCAGCGGGACAGGGTCACTCACCCCTCCACTTT; CDR3aa: CASSAGQGHSPLHF
v_gene: TRBV7-3; d_gene: TRBD1; j_gene: TRBJ1-4; abundance: NA; CDR3nt: TGTGCCAGCAGCTTATATCCGCCCGGGACAGCTAATGAAAAACTGTTTTTT; CDR3aa: CASSLYPPGTANEKLFF
v_gene: TRBV7-8; d_gene: NA; j_gene: TRBJ1-3; abundance: few; CDR3nt: TGTGCCAGCAGCTGGCCAGGGTCTGGAAACACCATATATTTT; CDR3aa: CASSWPGSGNTIYF
v_gene: TRBV7-2; d_gene: NA; j_gene: TRBJ2-5; abundance: few; CDR3nt: TGTGCCAGCAGCTTAGGTGCAGGGGCCGAGACCCAGTACTTC; CDR3aa: CASSLGAGAETQYF
v_gene: TRBV5-1; d_gene: NA; j_gene: TRBJ2-2; abundance: NA; CDR3nt: TGCGCCAGCAGCTTCTCGAGGGGAAACACCGGGGAGCTGTTTTTT; CDR3aa: CASSFSRGNTGELFF
v_gene: TRBV19; d_gene: TRBD1; j_gene: TRBJ1-2; abundance: NA; CDR3nt: TGTGCCAGTAGTAGCCCGGGACAGGGTAACTATGGCTACACCTTC; CDR3aa: CASSSPGQGNYGYTF
v_gene: TRBV19; d_gene: NA; j_gene: TRBJ1-2; abundance: NA; CDR3nt: TGTGCCAGTAGTAGGGGGTTGTGGGGCTACACCTTC; CDR3aa: CASSRGLWGYTF
v_gene: TRBV7-2; d_gene: NA; j_gene: TRBJ1-6; abundance: NA; CDR3nt: TGTGCCAGCAGCAAAACCGGGTCAACGAATAATTCACCCCTCCACTTT; CDR3aa: CASSKTGSTNNSPLHF
v_gene: TRBV5-4; d_gene: TRBD1; j_gene: TRBJ1-2; abundance: NA; CDR3nt: TGTGCCAGCAGCTCTGGAGGGACAGGGGCTAACTATGGCTACACCTTC; CDR3aa: CASSSGGTGANYGYTF
v_gene: TRBV7-2; d_gene: TRBD1; j_gene: TRBJ1-2; abundance: NA; CDR3nt: TGTGCCAGCAGCTTCGACAGGGACTATGGCTACACCTTC; CDR3aa: CASSFDRDYGYTF
v_gene: TRBV29-1; d_gene: NA; j_gene: TRBJ2-4; abundance: NA; CDR3nt: TGCAGCGTTGAGGGGACAACTTTAGCCAAAAACATTCAGTACTTC; CDR3aa: CSVEGTTLAKNIQYF
v_gene: TRBV5-1; d_gene: NA; j_gene: TRBJ2-5; abundance: NA; CDR3nt: TGCGCCAGCAGCTTAGAACTCTTCGAGACCCAGTACTTC; CDR3aa: CASSLELFETQYF
v_gene: TRBV5-6; d_gene: NA; j_gene: TRBJ1-5; abundance: NA; CDR3nt: TGTGCCAGCAGCTTGGCCGGAGGGGGAGGGACTATTAATCAGCCCCAGCATTTT; CDR3aa: CASSLAGGGGTINQPQHF
v_gene: TRBV7-9; d_gene: TRBD1; j_gene: TRBJ1-4; abundance: NA; CDR3nt: TGTGCCAGCAGCTTAGTAGGTCGACAGGGAAAGGGTGAAAAACTGTTTTTT; CDR3aa: CASSLVGRQGKGEKLFF
v_gene: TRBV7-2; d_gene: NA; j_gene: TRBJ2-5; abundance: NA; CDR3nt: TGTGCCAGCAGCTTAGCGGGAGGGGGGGAGACCCAGTACTTC; CDR3aa: CASSLAGGGETQYF
v_gene: TRBV11-2; d_gene: TRBD1; j_gene: TRBJ2-1; abundance: once; CDR3nt: TGTGCCAGCAGCGCCAGGGGACAGGGCGACAATGAGCAGTTCTTC; CDR3aa: CASSARGQGDNEQFF
v_gene: TRBV7-2; d_gene: NA; j_gene: TRBJ2-3; abundance: NA; CDR3nt: TGTGCCAGCAGCTTAGCCCGCACAGATACGCAGTATTTT; CDR3aa: CASSLARTDTQYF
v_gene: TRBV28; d_gene: NA; j_gene: TRBJ1-2; abundance: NA; CDR3nt: TGTGCCAGCAGCCGGGGGGGGTCGAATGGCTACACCTTC; CDR3aa: CASSRGGSNGYTF